The 26 T cell receptor beta chains listed next were all sequenced from one sample in a study of regulatory T cells in long-lasting Graves disease. Combining iRepertoire HTBI primers with Arm-PCR of CDR3 regions, the authors built TCR beta libraries. TCRdb used MiXCR to reprocess the multiplex PCR reads, holding one entry per CDR3 protein. The profile shows fewer than 500,000 distinct CDR3 sequences, about 16% of them singletons. Time point described: newly diagnosed GD, antithyroid drugs for less than 3 months. Construction of the TCR library relied on RNA isolated from PBMCs. These data were also filed under a second study, of T cells in Graves' hyperthyroidism and ophthalmopathy.

The material sequenced was peripheral blood mononuclear cells (PBMCs), taken at new diagnosis, from a patient treated with antithyroid drugs. The receptors shown here come from a man between 35 and 55 years old with Graves disease.

This clonotype was recorded at least ten times. This sequence joins TRBV3-1 and TRBJ2-3; 9 nucleotides agree with TRBD2. V dropped 5 bases and J dropped 2; count of bases not matched to a gene: 5. Germline values: CDR1 LGHDT, CDR2 YNNKEL (reference sequence). The CDR3 runs 15 residues. The CDR3 nucleotides read TGTGCCAGCAGCGCGTCGGGACTAGCCACAGATACGCAGTATTTT. Residues: CASSASGLATDTQYF.

This clonotype was observed at least ten times. The chain links TRBV3-1 to TRBJ2-7; TRBD1 agrees at 7 bases. CDR1 and CDR2 (germline): LGHDT, YNNKEL (reference sequence). Germline trimming cut 5 bases from V and 3 bases from J; bases unmatched to any gene: 7. CDR3 length: 14 amino acids. The DNA of the CDR3 is TGTGCCAGCAGCTACCGACAGGGCCACTACGAGCAGTACTTC. Translating it yields CASSYRQGHYEQYF.

This clonotype was seen more than once but under ten times. The V and J genes are TRBV5-1 and TRBJ2-7; 11 nucleotides match TRBD1. This CDR3 region has 14 residues. The V gene's germline CDR1 is SGHRS and CDR2 YFSETQ. V trimming: 3 bases; J trimming: 4 bases; junction bases outside the gene matches: 3. In DNA, the CDR3 is TGCGCCAGCAGCTGGGACAGGGGGTCTTACGAGCAGTACTTC. Translation gives CASSWDRGSYEQYF.

The chain links TRBV7-3 to TRBJ2-1; no firm D call. Germline V gene data show CDR1 as SGHTA and CDR2 as FQGTGA. The CDR3 extends over 14 amino acids. Trimming took off 4 bases at V and 0 bases at J, with 7 bases between the two ends. The CDR3 here is CASSSSNSYNEQFF. The DNA for the CDR3 is TGTGCCAGCAGCTCCTCCAACTCCTACAATGAGCAGTTCTTC.

This clonotype came up many times. The CDR3 region is CASSPRGTSHNEQFF. CDR3 DNA: TGTGCCAGCAGTCCGAGGGGGACTAGTCACAATGAGCAGTTCTTC. V gene TRBV27 combines with J gene TRBJ2-1; TRBD2 agrees at 8 bases. Trimming cost V 5 bases and J 5 bases; bases outside gene matches: 8. CDR3 length equals 15 residues. Germline V gene data show CDR1 as MNHEY and CDR2 as SMNVEV (reference sequence).

The rearrangement links TRBV2 to TRBJ1-2; D is perhaps TRBD1 (5 bases). The CDR3 sequence is 14 residues long. The V and J ends lost 5 bases and 5 bases respectively, with 15 bases between them. Germline CDR1 is SNHLY and CDR2 is FYNNEI. CDR3 region: CASSWGRRGYGYTF. Here the CDR3 DNA reads TGTGCCAGCAGTTGGGGGAGGAGGGGTTATGGCTACACCTTC.

A word on this clonotype: A single base separates this from a much larger clone, so it may be a read error. The chain has TRBV6-4 and TRBJ2-7, with TRBD1 identical over 8 bases. After removal of 2 bases from V and 6 bases from J, the junction contained 3 bases not matched to a gene. CDR3 length: 13 amino acids. Germline CDR1 is MRHNA and CDR2 is SNTAGT. The CDR3 loop reads CASSDAQGGEQYF. In DNA form, the CDR3 reads TGTGCCAGCAGTGACGCACAGGGGGGCGAGCAGTACTTC.

Remarks on this clonotype: The CDR3 does not end in the conserved phenylalanine or tryptophan, so this is likely a read error. No DNA is shown, since the ends of the CDR3 on it are uncertain; the CDR3 is the one TCRdb lists. The V call is TRBV12-3 or TRBV12-4, the J call TRBJ2-7; the D call TRBD1 from the table was never checked on the DNA. The CDR3 sequence runs 11 residues, both termini included. The CDR3 protein is CASSLGGTGNL.

This clonotype was recorded many times. V usage is TRBV5-1 and J usage is TRBJ2-7, with D possibly being TRBD1 (6 bases). The germline CDR1 and CDR2 sequences are SGHRS and YFSETQ. CDR3 length: 14 residues. The ends were cut back, 4 bases at V and 0 bases at J, with 11 bases in the middle. The CDR3 DNA reads TGCGCCAGCAGCATACAGGGAATCTCCTACGAGCAGTACTTC. This encodes CASSIQGISYEQYF.

On this clonotype itself: This clone may be a read error of a much larger clone one base away. The V and J genes are TRBV11-3 and TRBJ2-3; the D is unclear. The DNA end is more similar to TRBJ2-5, so the J call may be wrong. CDR1 is SGHNT, CDR2 YENEEA, per germline. The CDR3 length is 16 residues. CDR3 in amino acids: CASSLVTVKAQETQYF. CDR3 DNA: TGTGCCAGCAGCTTGGTTACAGTAAAAGCACAAGAGACCCAGTACTTC.

This clonotype was detected many times. The genes are TRBV28 and TRBJ2-7; D may be TRBD1 or TRBD2 (6 bases each). There are 13 residues in the CDR3. The V end lost 3 bases, the J end lost 9 bases, and 15 bases lay between the germline ends. Germline CDR1 and CDR2: MDHEN and SYDVKM. CDR3: CASSFFAGEVQYF. CDR3 coding DNA: TGTGCCAGCAGTTTTTTTGCAGGGGAGGTGCAGTACTTC.

There are a few counts of this clonotype. An end of the junction does not agree with germline; a read error may underlie this. The chain recombines TRBV3-1 with TRBJ2-2; 13 nucleotides align to TRBD2. The CDR3 is 16 amino acids. Germline V CDR1 and CDR2: LGHDT, YNNKEL (reference sequence). This CDR3 is CASSLGTSGKSGEPFF. DNA of the CDR3: TGTGCCAGCAGCCTGGGGACTAGCGGGAAATCCGGGGAGCCGTTTTTT.

In this sample, this clonotype turned up many times. The CDR3 is CASSPGTGAGEETQYF. CDR3 in DNA: TGTGCCAGCAGTCCCGGGACAGGAGCGGGAGAAGAGACCCAGTACTTC. The V and J genes are TRBV12-3 or TRBV12-4 and TRBJ2-5; possibly TRBD1 or TRBD2 for D (8 bases each). This CDR3 spans 16 amino acids. With 5 bases removed from V and 3 bases from J, the gap between germline ends came to 19 bases.

The CDR3 nucleotides read TGTGCCAGTAGTATTGCGGAAACCTACAATGAGCAGTTCTTC. Translating it yields CASSIAETYNEQFF. J is TRBJ2-1 and V is TRBV19, with D unclear. This CDR3 is 14 amino acids long. Germline CDR1 reads LNHDA; CDR2 reads SQIVND (reference sequence). V lost 3 bases and J 2 bases, leaving 8 bases between the germline ends.

The CDR3 reads CASSWEGAANEKLFF. The CDR3 bases are TGTGCCAGCAGTTGGGAGGGGGCCGCCAATGAAAAACTGTTTTTT. V gene TRBV28 combines with J gene TRBJ1-4; TRBD1 aligns across 7 bases. Trimming removed 4 bases from V and 5 bases from J; junction bases left unmatched: 7. The CDR3 consists of 15 residues. In germline, CDR1 is MDHEN, CDR2 SYDVKM. Looking up the rest from reference TRBV28 and TRBJ1-4 gives the full variable domain: DVKVTQSSRYLVKRTGEKVFLECVQDMDHENMFWYRQDPGLGLRLIYFSYDVKMKEKGDIPEGYSVSREKKERFSLILESASTNQTSMYLCASSWEGAANEKLFFGSGTQLSVL.

This sequence joins TRBV9 and TRBJ1-1; D remains ambiguous. CDR3 length: 15 residues. The germline CDR1 and CDR2 sequences are SGDLS and YYNGEE. Trimming took 0 bases from V and 3 from J, leaving 12 bases between them. CDR3: CASSVGVGMHTEAFF. In nucleotides, the CDR3 is TGTGCCAGCAGCGTAGGTGTGGGAATGCACACTGAAGCTTTCTTT.

The rearrangement links TRBV19 to TRBJ2-5, with 11 bases lining up with TRBD2. V shed 4 bases and J 4 bases; nucleotides not matched to a gene: 5. Per germline, CDR1 LNHDA and CDR2 SQIVND (reference sequence). The CDR3 covers 15 residues. This CDR3 reads CASSTGTSGSETQYF. The CDR3 DNA reads as TGTGCCAGTAGTACCGGGACTAGCGGATCAGAGACCCAGTACTTC.

The chain uses TRBV27 and TRBJ2-2; maybe TRBD1 (5 bases). Germline values: CDR1 MNHEY, CDR2 SMNVEV (reference sequence). V lost 9 bases and J lost 5, with 19 bases in between. The length of the CDR3 is 15 residues. The CDR3 DNA sequence: TGTGCCAGTCGCGACCAAGGGGCGCGGACCGGGGAGCTGTTTTTT. This encodes CASRDQGARTGELFF.

On this clonotype: A read error is possible here, since a much larger clone lies one base away. The chain couples TRBV3-1 to TRBJ2-4; maybe TRBD1 (5 bases). Trimming left V 2 bases short and J 5 bases short, with 16 bases between. This CDR3 has 16 amino acids. Germline-derived CDR1 and CDR2 are LGHDT and YNNKEL (reference sequence). The CDR3 nucleotides read TGTGCCAGCAGCCAACAAGGGGCTAGGGTTGAAAACATTCAGTACTTC. This sequence encodes CASSQQGARVENIQYF.

A few counts support this clonotype. CDR3 in amino acids: CASSADREREKTQYF. The CDR3 DNA reads TGTGCCAGTAGTGCCGACAGGGAAAGGGAGAAGACCCAGTACTTC. This rearrangement joins TRBV19 to TRBJ2-5; TRBD1 matches at 7 bases. CDR3 length equals 15 residues. J gave up 6 bases and V 5 bases, and 12 bases lay outside the gene matches. In germline, CDR1 is LNHDA, CDR2 SQIVND (reference sequence).

Concerning this clonotype: This likely comes from a read error, as the CDR3 has no conserved phenylalanine or tryptophan at its end. V gene TRBV11-1 combines with J gene TRBJ2-1; tentatively, D is TRBD2 (6 bases). Germline V CDR1 and CDR2: SGHAT, FQDESV (reference sequence). V was cut by 3 bases and J by 2 bases, with 11 bases left in between. The CDR3 runs 15 residues. CDR3 coding DNA: TGTGCCAGCAGCTTGGTTAGCGGAGCCTACAATGAGCAGTTCCTC. Its translation: CASSLVSGAYNEQFL.

The CDR3 DNA reads as TGTGCCAGCAGCCCGCCTTACAGGCTTAGCTCCTACAATGAGCAGTTCTTC. This sequence encodes CASSPPYRLSSYNEQFF. The chain is built from TRBV13 and TRBJ2-1; tentatively, D is TRBD1 (5 bases). V dropped 5 bases and J dropped 0 bases, with 17 bases sitting between them. CDR3 length equals 17 residues. Germline values: CDR1 PRHDT, CDR2 FYEKMQ (reference sequence).

There are a few counts of this clonotype. The chain joins TRBV7-2 to TRBJ2-1; D remains ambiguous. The better agreement between TRBJ2-5 and the DNA end casts doubt on the J call. The CDR3 covers 17 residues. CDR1 and CDR2 (germline): SGHTA, FQGNSA. As DNA, the CDR3 is TGTGCCAGCAGCTTAGACCCGGACGCCCTGGGTGGGGAGACCCAGTACTTC. It is translated as CASSLDPDALGGETQYF.

In regard to this clonotype: With only one base between it and a far larger clone, this is likely a read error. This sequence joins TRBV6-9 and TRBJ2-7, with D uncertain. CDR3 size: 13 residues. Germline V gene lookup returns CDR1 MNHGY and CDR2 SVAAGI. In nucleotides, the CDR3 is TGTGCCAGCAGTTACGGCAGCTCCCACGAGCAGTACTTC. Its translation is CASSYGSSHEQYF.

About this clonotype itself: This could be a read error, since a much larger clone is one nucleotide away. Here the CDR3 omits its conserved ending phenylalanine or tryptophan, so a read error is the likely source. The rearrangement joins TRBV7-8 to TRBJ2-1; 8 positions match TRBD2. In germline, CDR1 is SGHVS, CDR2 FQNEAQ. The CDR3 contains 15 residues. V was clipped by 8 bases and J by 8 bases; unmatched bases: 14. CDR3 residues: CASGLAAGLVDEQFS. CDR3 bases: TGTGCCAGCGGACTAGCCGCGGGATTGGTGGATGAGCAGTTCTCC.

This clonotype was detected many times. The chain has TRBV12-3 or TRBV12-4 and TRBJ2-5, with 7 positions matching TRBD2. V dropped 4 bases and J dropped 5; count of bases not matched to a gene: 10. The CDR3 is 15 residues long. CDR3 nucleotides: TGTGCCAGCAGTTCCATGGGAGGGGTGGCGGAGACCCAGTACTTC. Translating gives CASSSMGGVAETQYF.